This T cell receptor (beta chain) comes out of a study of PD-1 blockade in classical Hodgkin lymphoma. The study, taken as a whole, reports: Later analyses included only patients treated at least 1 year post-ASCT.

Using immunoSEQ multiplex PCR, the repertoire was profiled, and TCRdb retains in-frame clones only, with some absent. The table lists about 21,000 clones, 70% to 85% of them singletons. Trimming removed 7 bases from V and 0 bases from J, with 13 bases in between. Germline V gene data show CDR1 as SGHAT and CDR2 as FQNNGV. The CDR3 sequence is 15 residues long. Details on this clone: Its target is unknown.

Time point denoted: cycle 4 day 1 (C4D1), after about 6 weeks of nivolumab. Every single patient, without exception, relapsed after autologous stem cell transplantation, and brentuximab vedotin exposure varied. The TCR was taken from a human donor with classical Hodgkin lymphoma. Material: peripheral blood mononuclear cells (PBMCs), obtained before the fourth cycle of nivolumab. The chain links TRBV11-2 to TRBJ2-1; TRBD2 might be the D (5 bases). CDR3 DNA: TGTGCCAGCACCGAGGGATCATCCTCCTACAATGAGCAGTTCTTC. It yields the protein CASTEGSSSYNEQFF.